The text below deals with one TCR beta chain. The data derive from a study of PD-1 blockade in classical Hodgkin lymphoma. No patient escaped relapse after autologous stem cell transplantation, and brentuximab vedotin exposure varied. Classifying best responses yielded complete response, partial response or progressive disease. Germline V gives CDR1 MNHEY, CDR2 SVGAGI. This CDR3 region has 13 residues. Trimming left V 6 bases short and J 2 bases short, with 10 bases between. Measured with immunoSEQ multiplex PCR; TCRdb has only the in-frame clones, and not every one. The sample consists of some 84,000 clones, around 86% of them appearing once.

The sequence was obtained from a human donor with classical Hodgkin lymphoma. The source was peripheral blood mononuclear cells (PBMCs), collected at baseline. This sequence joins TRBV6-5 and TRBJ1-1; possible D gene TRBD1, 6 bases. CDR3 in amino acids: CASRGQRNTEAFF. The CDR3 nucleotides are TGTGCCAGCAGAGGACAGAGAAACACTGAAGCTTTCTTT.